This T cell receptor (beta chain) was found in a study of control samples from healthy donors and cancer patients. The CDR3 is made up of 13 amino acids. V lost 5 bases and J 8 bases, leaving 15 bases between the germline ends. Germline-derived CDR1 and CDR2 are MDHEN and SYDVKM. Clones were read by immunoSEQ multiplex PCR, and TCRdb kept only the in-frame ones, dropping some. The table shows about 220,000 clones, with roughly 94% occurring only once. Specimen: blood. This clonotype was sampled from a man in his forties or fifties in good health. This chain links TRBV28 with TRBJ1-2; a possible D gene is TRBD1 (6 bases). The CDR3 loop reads CASSLLNREGYTF. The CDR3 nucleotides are TGTGCCAGCAGTCTCCTAAACAGGGAAGGCTACACCTTC.